The entry below describes one T cell receptor (beta chain). Its specificity is unknown. Germline V CDR1 and CDR2: SGHRS, YFSETQ. This CDR3 contains 14 residues. V lost 0 bases, J lost 2 bases, and 0 bases stayed unmatched. Investigators performed immunoSEQ version v3.0 at survey level. Profiled with immunoSEQ multiplex PCR; TCRdb holds only in-frame clones, not every one. The sample includes over 8,500 clones, around 77% of them seen just once. The source of the sample is a study of long-term antiretroviral therapy in people with HIV. Study-wide results and limits: Whichever time point was examined, clones expanded before ART dominated the repertoire.

The sample here was unsorted PBMCs, taken 0.4 years before starting antiretroviral therapy. The V gene is TRBV5-1, the J gene TRBJ2-7; TRBD1 matches at 9 bases. This clonotype originated in a man younger than 40 with HIV. The CDR3 nucleotides read TGCGCCAGCAGCTTGGGACAGGGGGCCTACGAGCAGTACTTC. Protein sequence: CASSLGQGAYEQYF.